The 23 T cell receptor beta chains listed next were all sequenced from one sample in a study of T cell responses to AZD1222 COVID-19 vaccine. The data were produced by immunoSEQ multiplex PCR, yet TCRdb's version contains in-frame clones alone and is incomplete. Among about 82,000 clones, approximately 90% were seen once, and the ten largest hold roughly 3.1%. The source was peripheral blood, collected 28 days after the second AZD1222 dose. The receptors were gathered from an adult who received the AZD1222 COVID-19 vaccine.

This chain connects TRBV11-2 to TRBJ1-1; D may be TRBD1 (5 bases). The length of the CDR3 is 13 residues. V was trimmed by 7 bases and J by 3 bases, leaving 12 bases between them. Germline CDR1 is SGHAT and CDR2 is FQNNGV. The CDR3 loop is CASTPWGDTEAFF. Written as DNA, the CDR3 is TGTGCCAGCACCCCATGGGGGGACACTGAAGCTTTCTTT.

This clone was seen more than once but under ten times. The chain recombines TRBV4-1 with TRBJ1-2, with D unresolved. The CDR3 totals 14 residues. Germline CDR1 and CDR2: MGHRA and YSYEKL. The V gene lost 1 base and the J gene lost 4 bases, with 10 bases spanning the gap. DNA for the CDR3: TGCGCCAGCAGCCAAGGGAGGGCTATCTATGGCTACACCTTC. Translation: CASSQGRAIYGYTF.

CDR3 residues: CASSLWGGSYNEQFF. The CDR3 DNA is TGCGCCAGCAGCCTTTGGGGCGGCTCCTACAATGAGCAGTTCTTC. The J gene is TRBJ2-1, the V gene TRBV5-1; possibly TRBD1 for D (5 bases). The CDR3 sequence is 15 residues long. Trimming took off 4 bases at V and 0 bases at J, with 11 bases between the two ends. Germline values: CDR1 SGHRS, CDR2 YFSETQ.

This clone was observed once. V usage is TRBV3-1 (or the pseudogene TRBV3-2) and J usage is TRBJ1-2, with D tentatively TRBD1 (6 bases). The CDR3 runs to 15 residues. Germline-derived CDR1 and CDR2 are LGHDT and YNNKEL (reference sequence). Trimming stripped 0 bases from V and 2 bases from J, with 10 bases between. CDR3: CASSQDFTGNYGYTF. In DNA, the CDR3 is TGTGCCAGCAGCCAAGATTTCACAGGGAACTATGGCTACACCTTC.

The V and J genes are TRBV2 and TRBJ1-3; D uncertain. Germline CDR1 reads SNHLY; CDR2 reads FYNNEI. The CDR3 has 12 residues. Deletions cut 4 bases from V and 4 bases from J, with 5 bases between. Written as DNA, the CDR3 is TGTGCCAGCAGTGTGGTCGGAAACACCATATATTTT. Protein product: CASSVVGNTIYF.

The chain carries TRBV28 and TRBJ1-5; no clear D gene. Trimming removed 7 bases at V and 4 bases at J, with 8 bases between. The CDR3 length is 12 residues. CDR1 and CDR2 from the germline V gene are MDHEN and SYDVKM. CDR3 in amino acids: CASKGGNQPQHF. The CDR3 nucleotides are TGTGCCAGCAAGGGTGGGAATCAGCCCCAGCATTTT.

CDR3 residues: CASSPPYGTVQETQYF. The DNA for the CDR3 is TGCGCCAGCAGCCCACCGTACGGGACCGTCCAAGAGACCCAGTACTTC. V usage is TRBV5-1 and J usage is TRBJ2-5; D is possibly TRBD1 or TRBD2 (5 bases each). The ends were cut back, 4 bases at V and 1 base at J, with 17 bases in the middle. This CDR3 is 16 amino acids long. Germline lookup yields CDR1 SGHRS and CDR2 YFSETQ.

The CDR3 nucleotides read TGTGCCAGCACCCCAAGGGCATCAGAGACCCAGTACTTC. Translated, it gives CASTPRASETQYF. This rearrangement joins TRBV25-1 to TRBJ2-5; D not certain. V lost 7 bases and J lost 4, with 13 bases in between. The CDR3 is 13 residues long. The germline gives CDR1 MGHDK, CDR2 SYGVNS.

V usage is TRBV27 and J usage is TRBJ1-2; D gene ambiguous. The V gene lost 5 bases and the J gene lost 0 bases, with 13 bases spanning the gap. Per germline, CDR1 MNHEY and CDR2 SMNVEV (reference sequence). The CDR3 has 15 amino acids. The CDR3 sequence is CASSLHWPANYGYTF. CDR3 DNA: TGTGCCAGCAGTCTGCATTGGCCAGCTAACTATGGCTACACCTTC.

The chain is built from TRBV4-1 and TRBJ1-3; D uncertain. The germline V and J ends were trimmed by 0 bases and 4 bases, with 10 bases remaining between them. The CDR3 is 15 residues long. Per germline, CDR1 MGHRA and CDR2 YSYEKL. CDR3 sequence (DNA): TGCGCCAGCAGCCAAGATGGAACTGCCGGAAACACCATATATTTT. It translates to CASSQDGTAGNTIYF.

The chain joins TRBV7-9 to TRBJ1-1; TRBD1 might be the D (6 bases). Germline-derived CDR1 and CDR2 are SEHNR and FQNEAQ (reference sequence). V lost 1 base to trimming and J lost 5 bases, with 14 bases between them. The CDR3 runs to 15 residues. The DNA for the CDR3 is TGTGCCAGCAGCTTAGATCCTCGCAGGGGAACTGAAGCTTTCTTT. This encodes CASSLDPRRGTEAFF. Together with reference TRBV7-9 and TRBJ1-1, the CDR3 gives the full variable domain: DTGVSQNPRHKITKRGQNVTFRCDPISEHNRLYWYRQTLGQGPEFLTYFQNEAQLEKSRLLSDRFSAERPKGSFSTLEIQRTEQGDSAMYLCASSLDPRRGTEAFFGQGTRLTVV.

This chain connects TRBV27 to TRBJ1-4; unclear D gene. V was clipped by 2 bases and J by 0 bases, with 7 bases between them. CDR3 length: 15 residues. The germline V gene encodes CDR1 MNHEY and CDR2 SMNVEV (reference sequence). The CDR3 DNA reads TGTGCCAGCAGTTTAAACGGAGCAACTAATGAAAAACTGTTTTTT. It is translated as CASSLNGATNEKLFF.

The V and J genes are TRBV5-5 and TRBJ1-2; no definite D call. From germline, CDR1 is SGHKS and CDR2 YYEKEE (reference sequence). The V gene lost 3 bases and the J gene lost 5 bases, with 11 bases spanning the gap. CDR3 length: 13 amino acids. In DNA form, the CDR3 reads TGTGCCAGCAGCTCAGTGGGTAATTATGGCTACACCTTC. This translates into CASSSVGNYGYTF. The full variable domain, its missing parts supplied by reference TRBV5-5 and TRBJ1-2, is DAGVTQSPTHLIKTRGQQVTLRCSPISGHKSVSWYQQVLGQGPQFIFQYYEKEERGRGNFPDRFSARQFPNYSSELNVNALLLGDSALYLCASSSVGNYGYTFGSGTRLTVV.

V gene TRBV6-2 or TRBV6-3 combines with J gene TRBJ2-2; 9 bases agree with TRBD2. The CDR3 has 17 amino acids. V lost 6 bases and J lost 5; bases outside the gene matches: 13. CDR1 is MNHEY, CDR2 SVGEGT, per germline. The CDR3 protein is CASSLSGGGASTGELFF. Here the CDR3 DNA reads TGTGCCAGCAGCTTGAGCGGCGGGGGGGCGTCAACCGGGGAGCTGTTTTTT.

This clone was found a few times. This chain uses TRBV11-3 with TRBJ2-7; perhaps TRBD2 as D (5 bases). The CDR3 spans 19 residues. V was trimmed by 1 base and J by 3 bases, leaving 25 bases between them. In germline, CDR1 is SGHNT, CDR2 YENEEA. The CDR3 here is CASSLVAPLGQVISYEQYF. As DNA, the CDR3 is TGTGCCAGCAGCTTAGTAGCGCCTCTGGGCCAGGTGATCAGCTACGAGCAGTACTTC.

The chain uses TRBV7-2 and TRBJ1-1; tentatively, D is TRBD1 (6 bases). This CDR3 has 16 amino acids. The V gene's germline CDR1 is SGHTA and CDR2 FQGNSA. The ends were cut back, 5 bases at V and 1 base at J, with 17 bases in the middle. CDR3 region: CASSPTWGGQNTEAFF. The CDR3 bases are TGTGCCAGCAGCCCCACGTGGGGGGGCCAGAACACTGAAGCTTTCTTT.

V is TRBV19 and J is TRBJ1-1; 9 bases agree with TRBD1. V shed 6 bases, J shed 5 bases, and the junction held 4 bases outside the gene matches. The CDR3 has 13 residues. Germline values: CDR1 LNHDA, CDR2 SQIVND (reference sequence). CDR3 nucleotides: TGTGCCAGTAGAGACAGGGGGAAGACTGAAGCTTTCTTT. Translated: CASRDRGKTEAFF.

The rearrangement uses TRBV5-8 and TRBJ2-5; possible D gene TRBD2, 6 bases. Between the trimmed V and J ends, which lost 4 bases and 5 bases, there was a span of 12 bases. The CDR3 totals 13 residues. In germline, CDR1 is SGHTS, CDR2 YDEGEE. This chain's CDR3 is CASSRGEAETQYF. In DNA, the CDR3 is TGTGCCAGCAGCCGCGGGGAGGCGGAGACCCAGTACTTC.

The chain links TRBV14 to TRBJ1-2; D possibly corresponds to TRBD1 (5 bases). Trimming left V 5 bases short and J 1 base short, with 23 bases between. CDR1 and CDR2 (germline): SGHDN, FVKESK. There are 18 residues in the CDR3. In DNA, the CDR3 is TGTGCCAGCAGCGGACCCCCCACGGAAGGGGCGGGTAACTATGGCTACACCTTC. Its protein product is CASSGPPTEGAGNYGYTF.

The gene calls are TRBV6-5 and TRBJ1-3; D is possibly TRBD1 (6 bases). Trimming cost V 11 bases and J 4 bases, with 18 bases left between them. The V gene's germline CDR1 is MNHEY and CDR2 SVGAGI. This CDR3 has 14 residues. The CDR3 spells CAGSGTGIGNTIYF. Here the CDR3 DNA reads TGTGCCGGGTCCGGTACAGGGATCGGAAACACCATATATTTT.

The sample holds one count of this clone. The chain joins TRBV20-1 to TRBJ2-7, with TRBD2 as a possible D gene (6 bases). V shed 3 bases and J shed 6 bases, with 18 bases lying between them. This CDR3 contains 14 residues. The germline V gene encodes CDR1 DFQATT and CDR2 SNEGSKA (reference sequence). CDR3 amino acids: CSASGGRGSSEQYF. CDR3 bases: TGCAGTGCTAGTGGAGGGCGGGGAAGTAGCGAGCAGTACTTC.

The V call is TRBV19, the J call TRBJ2-4, with TRBD1 matching 12 bases. CDR1 and CDR2 from the germline V gene are LNHDA and SQIVND (reference sequence). V lost 3 bases, J lost 1 base, and 7 bases stayed unmatched. CDR3 length: 18 residues. The CDR3 region is CASSIRDRGREAKNIQYF. CDR3 sequence (DNA): TGTGCCAGTAGTATCCGGGACAGGGGGCGTGAGGCCAAAAACATTCAGTACTTC.

This chain joins TRBV6-5 and TRBJ2-7, with 9 bases identical to TRBD2. The V segment lost 4 bases and the J segment 2 bases; nucleotides outside the gene matches: 6. CDR1 MNHEY and CDR2 SVGAGI come from the germline V gene. The CDR3 sequence is 15 residues long. CDR3 region: CASSFGLANTYEQYF. CDR3 DNA: TGTGCCAGCAGTTTCGGACTAGCGAATACCTACGAGCAGTACTTC.